The 28 T cell receptor beta chains given below trace back to one sample, sequenced in a study of B cell selection in AIRE deficiency. Conventional CD4 T cells were sorted as CD4+CD127+ cells. Produced via immunoSEQ multiplex PCR; TCRdb's table is partial and in-frame only. The repertoire holds some 24,000 clones, with approximately 96% as singletons. The sequenced sample consisted of CD4+CD127+ conventional T cells sorted from PBMCs. The receptors were gathered from a human donor in good health.

V is TRBV30 and J is TRBJ2-1; D not certain. Germline CDR1 GTSNPN, CDR2 SVGIG (reference sequence). Trimming cost V 0 bases and J 8 bases, with 11 bases left between them. The CDR3 sequence is 13 residues long. This CDR3 reads CAWSVRIFHEQFF. CDR3 in DNA: TGTGCCTGGAGTGTACGGATTTTCCATGAGCAGTTCTTC.

This sequence joins TRBV10-2 and TRBJ1-5; D is ambiguous. The CDR3 consists of 13 residues. Per germline, CDR1 WSHSY and CDR2 SAAADI. The ends were cut back, 0 bases at V and 4 bases at J, with 4 bases in the middle. CDR3 amino acids: CASSESENQPQHF. The CDR3 DNA reads as TGCGCCAGCAGTGAGTCAGAAAATCAGCCCCAGCATTTT.

J is TRBJ2-7 and V is TRBV6-5; D uncertain. Germline V gene data show CDR1 as MNHEY and CDR2 as SVGAGI. V was pared by 2 bases and J by 2 bases, with 7 bases between. There are 13 residues in the CDR3. CDR3 nucleotides: TGTGCCAGCAGTTACGGCTTTACCTACGAGCAGTACTTC. It translates to CASSYGFTYEQYF.

This chain uses TRBV9 with TRBJ2-7; D is perhaps TRBD1 (6 bases). This CDR3 contains 14 residues. Germline V gene data show CDR1 as SGDLS and CDR2 as YYNGEE. Between the trimmed V and J ends, which lost 4 bases and 2 bases, there was a span of 13 bases. The CDR3 DNA reads TGTGCCAGCAGCAACCGGGACACCGCCTACGAGCAGTACTTC. It codes for CASSNRDTAYEQYF.

The chain has TRBV6-6 and TRBJ2-7, with 10 positions matching TRBD2. This CDR3 has 16 residues. Trimming removed 2 bases from V and 7 bases from J; junction bases left unmatched: 11. CDR1 is MNHNY, CDR2 SVGAGI, per germline (reference sequence). CDR3 sequence: CASSYAWLAGAREQYF. In DNA, the CDR3 is TGTGCCAGCAGTTACGCCTGGCTAGCGGGGGCGAGGGAGCAGTACTTC.

This clone was counted a single time. This chain connects TRBV12-5 to TRBJ1-1; D is perhaps TRBD1 (5 bases). The CDR3 loop spans 15 amino acids. V lost 5 bases to trimming and J lost 1 base, with 14 bases between them. Germline lookup yields CDR1 LGHNT and CDR2 FRNRAP. The CDR3 sequence is CASGRGDLSNTEAFF. CDR3 nucleotide sequence: TGTGCTAGTGGTCGGGGGGATTTATCGAACACTGAAGCTTTCTTT.

This sequence joins TRBV15 and TRBJ1-2, with D possibly being TRBD1 (5 bases). Trimming removed 0 bases from V and 2 bases from J, with 13 bases in between. Germline lookup yields CDR1 LNHNV and CDR2 YYDKDF (reference sequence). The CDR3 runs to 16 residues. This chain's CDR3 is CATSRDGNRMNYGYTF. The CDR3 DNA is TGTGCCACCAGCAGAGATGGGAACAGGATGAACTATGGCTACACCTTC.

The genes are TRBV13 and TRBJ2-2; 11 bases match TRBD1. The CDR3 sequence is 21 residues long. With V trimmed by 4 bases and J by 0 bases, 16 bases remained unmatched. The germline gives CDR1 PRHDT, CDR2 FYEKMQ (reference sequence). The CDR3 region is CASSSPLGQGGGASNTGELFF. CDR3 in DNA: TGTGCCAGCAGCTCACCCTTGGGACAGGGGGGAGGCGCGTCGAACACCGGGGAGCTGTTTTTT.

The chain is built from TRBV29-1 and TRBJ1-1; TRBD1 aligns across 7 bases. CDR1 and CDR2 (germline): SQVTM, ANQGSEA. The CDR3 spans 13 residues. V lost 7 bases and J lost 4; bases outside the gene matches: 9. In nucleotides, the CDR3 is TGCAGCGCCCTACAGGGGTGGACCACTGAAGCTTTCTTT. It codes for CSALQGWTTEAFF.

This clone was seen only once. This chain links TRBV30 with TRBJ1-5; 7 nucleotides agree with TRBD1. With V trimmed by 0 bases and J by 4 bases, 6 bases remained unmatched. CDR3 length: 15 amino acids. Germline V gene data show CDR1 as GTSNPN and CDR2 as SVGIG (reference sequence). CDR3 loop: CAWSVQTGLNQPQHF. The CDR3 DNA follows: TGTGCCTGGAGTGTACAGACAGGGTTGAATCAGCCCCAGCATTTT.

This chain joins TRBV10-3 and TRBJ1-5; D might be TRBD1 (6 bases). CDR1 and CDR2 (germline): ENHRY, SYGVKD. With 0 bases removed from V and 6 bases from J, the gap between germline ends came to 12 bases. The CDR3 is 15 residues long. The CDR3 DNA reads as TGTGCCATCAGTGAGTCCACAGGGAGTACTCAGCCCCAGCATTTT. This gives the protein CAISESTGSTQPQHF.

V gene TRBV6-6 combines with J gene TRBJ2-7; no reliable D call. Between the trimmed V and J ends, which lost 0 bases and 1 base, there was a span of 10 bases. The CDR3 has 15 amino acids. Germline CDR1 MNHNY, CDR2 SVGAGI (reference sequence). The CDR3 sequence: CASSYSTRSSYEQYF. The CDR3 DNA is TGTGCCAGCAGTTACTCGACAAGGAGTTCCTACGAGCAGTACTTC.

This chain links TRBV6-6 with TRBJ1-2; the match to TRBD1 covers 7 bases. The V gene end was trimmed by 6 bases and the J gene end by 3 bases; junction bases not matched to a gene: 4. This CDR3 has 13 residues. Germline CDR1 and CDR2: MNHNY and SVGAGI (reference sequence). CDR3: CASSQGEDYGYTF. DNA for the CDR3: TGTGCCAGCAGCCAGGGGGAAGACTATGGCTACACCTTC.

J is TRBJ1-5 and V is TRBV5-1; 8 nucleotides match TRBD1. The germline CDR1 and CDR2 sequences are SGHRS and YFSETQ. Germline trimming cut 2 bases from V and 7 bases from J; bases unmatched to any gene: 5. CDR3 size: 14 residues. The CDR3 protein is CASSFSGGMQPQHF. CDR3 nucleotides: TGCGCCAGCAGCTTCTCAGGGGGCATGCAGCCCCAGCATTTT.

This chain connects TRBV9 to TRBJ1-4, with D possibly being TRBD1 (5 bases). The CDR3 is made up of 14 amino acids. Germline loops: CDR1 SGDLS, CDR2 YYNGEE. Trimming left V 0 bases short and J 2 bases short, with 5 bases between. The CDR3 is CASSVGGTNEKLFF. The DNA of the CDR3 is TGTGCCAGCAGCGTAGGGGGCACTAATGAAAAACTGTTTTTT.

The rearrangement uses TRBV7-6 and TRBJ2-1; TRBD1 agrees at 7 bases. After removal of 5 bases from V and 8 bases from J, the junction contained 6 bases not matched to a gene. This CDR3 has 13 residues. Germline lookup yields CDR1 SGHVS and CDR2 FNYEAQ. CDR3 region: CASSPTGVDEQFF. The DNA for the CDR3 is TGTGCCAGCAGCCCCACAGGGGTGGATGAGCAGTTCTTC.

This chain links TRBV18 with TRBJ1-2, with D uncertain. Germline loops: CDR1 KGHSH, CDR2 LQKENI. Trimming removed 2 bases from V and 0 bases from J, with 7 bases in between. CDR3 size: 14 residues. The CDR3 is CASSPTTSNYGYTF. DNA of the CDR3: TGTGCCAGCTCACCAACGACATCTAACTATGGCTACACCTTC. The whole variable domain, filled in from reference TRBV18 and TRBJ1-2, reads NAGVMQNPRHLVRRRGQEARLRCSPMKGHSHVYWYRQLPEEGLKFMVYLQKENIIDESGMPKERFSAEFPKEGPSILRIQQVVRGDSAAYFCASSPTTSNYGYTFGSGTRLTVV.

This sequence joins TRBV5-1 and TRBJ2-3, with 12 positions matching TRBD2. There are 17 residues in the CDR3. CDR1 and CDR2 from the germline V gene are SGHRS and YFSETQ. Trimming removed 0 bases from V and 0 bases from J; junction bases left unmatched: 2. CDR3 coding DNA: TGCGCCAGCAGCTTGGCACTAGCGGGGGGTAGCACAGATACGCAGTATTTT. It specifies CASSLALAGGSTDTQYF.

This chain connects TRBV9 to TRBJ2-2; D possibly corresponds to TRBD1 (5 bases). The CDR3 covers 16 residues. The germline CDR1 and CDR2 sequences are SGDLS and YYNGEE. V was clipped by 0 bases and J by 3 bases, with 12 bases between them. CDR3: CASSVAQALDTGELFF. The CDR3 DNA follows: TGTGCCAGCAGCGTAGCACAGGCCCTGGACACCGGGGAGCTGTTTTTT.

The genes are TRBV19 and TRBJ1-1; tentative D call: TRBD1 (5 bases). This CDR3 is 14 amino acids long. Germline CDR1 LNHDA, CDR2 SQIVND (reference sequence). V shed 1 base and J shed 5 bases, with 11 bases lying between them. The CDR3 sequence: CASSIVKKGTEAFF. CDR3 nucleotides: TGTGCCAGTAGTATAGTTAAGAAGGGGACTGAAGCTTTCTTT.

The chain couples TRBV5-6 to TRBJ2-1; D gene unclear. This CDR3 contains 14 residues. The V and J ends lost 4 bases and 8 bases respectively, with 16 bases between them. CDR1 and CDR2 from the germline V gene are SGHDT and YYEEEE. The CDR3 sequence: CASSGGPHGDEQFF. CDR3 DNA: TGTGCCAGCAGCGGCGGACCCCATGGCGATGAGCAGTTCTTC.

The genes are TRBV27 and TRBJ2-1, with TRBD1 matching 7 bases. Germline CDR1 MNHEY, CDR2 SMNVEV (reference sequence). The CDR3 covers 18 residues. The ends lost 2 bases at V and 0 bases at J; junction bases unmatched: 10. CDR3 residues: CASSLSPPTGSSYNEQFF. The CDR3 DNA reads TGTGCCAGCAGTTTAAGCCCCCCGACAGGGAGCTCCTACAATGAGCAGTTCTTC.

The chain combines TRBV7-2 with TRBJ2-7; TRBD1 aligns across 7 bases. Trimming at V came to 4 bases and at J to 5 bases, leaving 11 bases not matched to a gene. The V gene's germline CDR1 is SGHTA and CDR2 FQGNSA. The CDR3 sequence is 15 residues long. The CDR3 reads CASSSSTGLQNEQYF. Here the CDR3 DNA reads TGTGCCAGCAGCTCCTCGACAGGGCTTCAAAACGAGCAGTACTTC.

The J gene is TRBJ2-7, the V gene TRBV29-1; TRBD1 aligns across 7 bases. The J segment lost 3 bases and the V segment lost 6 bases, leaving 8 bases of the junction unmatched. In germline, CDR1 is SQVTM, CDR2 ANQGSEA. This CDR3 has 13 amino acids. CDR3 nucleotide sequence: TGCAGCGTAAATCGACAGGGAAGCTACGAGCAGTACTTC. This gives the protein CSVNRQGSYEQYF.

The chain combines TRBV19 with TRBJ2-6; D is undetermined. The CDR3 has 15 residues. CDR1 and CDR2 from the germline V gene are LNHDA and SQIVND (reference sequence). The V and J ends lost 1 base and 0 bases respectively, with 4 bases between them. This CDR3 reads CASSIVVSGANVLTF. CDR3 coding DNA: TGTGCCAGTAGTATAGTAGTCTCTGGGGCCAACGTCCTGACTTTC.

CDR3 DNA sequence: TGTGCCAGCAGCAGGACAGGGGATGATGAAAAACTGTTTTTT. Translated, it gives CASSRTGDDEKLFF. The chain carries TRBV28 and TRBJ1-4, with 9 bases fitting TRBD1. CDR3 length equals 14 residues. V shed 6 bases, J shed 6 bases, and the junction held 5 bases outside the gene matches. Per germline, CDR1 MDHEN and CDR2 SYDVKM.

V is TRBV7-6 and J is TRBJ2-5, with 11 nucleotides matching TRBD1. The germline V gene has CDR1 SGHVS and CDR2 FNYEAQ. Unmatched junction bases numbered 4, after V lost 1 base and J lost 6 bases. The CDR3 runs to 15 residues. This CDR3 reads CASSLDGQGAKTQYF. The CDR3 coding sequence is TGTGCCAGCAGCTTAGACGGACAGGGGGCTAAGACCCAGTACTTC.

CDR3 sequence (DNA): TGTGCCAGCAGTTACGGGGCAAGCACCGGGGAGCTGTTTTTT. Amino acids: CASSYGASTGELFF. The rearrangement uses TRBV6-5 and TRBJ2-2; the D gene is possibly TRBD1 (5 bases). This CDR3 has 14 amino acids. Between the trimmed V and J ends, which lost 2 bases and 4 bases, there was a span of 8 bases. Germline V gives CDR1 MNHEY, CDR2 SVGAGI.